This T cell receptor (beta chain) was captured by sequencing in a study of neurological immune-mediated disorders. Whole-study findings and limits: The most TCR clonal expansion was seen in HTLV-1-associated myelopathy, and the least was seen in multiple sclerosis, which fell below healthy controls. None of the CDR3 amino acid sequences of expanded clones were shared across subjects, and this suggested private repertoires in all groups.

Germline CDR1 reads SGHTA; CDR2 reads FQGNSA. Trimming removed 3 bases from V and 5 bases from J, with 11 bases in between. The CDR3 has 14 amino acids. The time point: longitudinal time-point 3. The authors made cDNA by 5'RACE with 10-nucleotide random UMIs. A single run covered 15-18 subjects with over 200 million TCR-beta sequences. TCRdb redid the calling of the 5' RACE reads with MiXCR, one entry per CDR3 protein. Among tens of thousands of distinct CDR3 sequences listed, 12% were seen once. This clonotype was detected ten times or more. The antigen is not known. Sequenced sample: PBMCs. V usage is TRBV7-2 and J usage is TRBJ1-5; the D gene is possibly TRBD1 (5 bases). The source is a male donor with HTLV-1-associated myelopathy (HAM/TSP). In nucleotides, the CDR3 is TGTGCCAGCAGCTTTTCAGGGTTGGATCAGCCCCAGCATTTT. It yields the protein CASSFSGLDQPQHF.